The 14 T cell receptor beta chains below come from one sample, sequenced in a study of T cell changes during pregnancy in multiple sclerosis. This table comes from immunoSEQ multiplex PCR, and its TCRdb copy is limited to in-frame clones, with some not included. The sample comprises approximately 68,000 clones, roughly nine tenths of which are singletons, and around 0.64% rests with the top ten. The sample was peripheral blood, taken in the third trimester of pregnancy. Receptors were obtained from a female donor in good health, enrolled as a control in a pregnancy study.

The chain joins TRBV19 to TRBJ1-2; a possible D gene is TRBD1 (5 bases). The CDR3 runs 17 residues. Germline V gene lookup returns CDR1 LNHDA and CDR2 SQIVND (reference sequence). Trimming pared 5 bases from V and 0 bases from J, leaving 19 bases between. Here the CDR3 reads CASSVKDGGPTNYGYTF. CDR3 sequence (DNA): TGTGCCAGTAGTGTCAAAGACGGGGGACCGACTAACTATGGCTACACCTTC.

This clone was detected only once. The chain recombines TRBV4-2 with TRBJ1-2; a possible D gene is TRBD1 (5 bases). The germline V gene encodes CDR1 LGHNA and CDR2 YNFKEQ. The CDR3 has 15 residues. The ends were cut back, 1 base at V and 3 bases at J, with 12 bases in the middle. CDR3 residues: CASSQVPQGDYGYTF. The CDR3 DNA sequence: TGTGCCAGCAGCCAAGTTCCTCAGGGCGACTATGGCTACACCTTC.

The V call is TRBV28, the J call TRBJ2-2; 9 nucleotides line up with TRBD1. CDR3 size: 16 residues. Germline trimming cut 7 bases from V and 4 bases from J; bases unmatched to any gene: 10. Per germline, CDR1 MDHEN and CDR2 SYDVKM. In nucleotides, the CDR3 is TGTGCCAGCAACCCGGGACAGGGTTCTCCCACCGGGGAGCTGTTTTTT. Protein sequence: CASNPGQGSPTGELFF. Full variable domain (remainder filled in from reference TRBV28 and TRBJ2-2): DVKVTQSSRYLVKRTGEKVFLECVQDMDHENMFWYRQDPGLGLRLIYFSYDVKMKEKGDIPEGYSVSREKKERFSLILESASTNQTSMYLCASNPGQGSPTGELFFGEGSRLTVL.

V usage is TRBV6-5 and J usage is TRBJ2-1; 7 bases agree with TRBD1. The CDR3 spans 15 residues. CDR1 is MNHEY, CDR2 SVGAGI, per germline. The junction had 3 bases not matched to a gene; V was cut back by 0 bases and J by 4 bases. The CDR3 is CASSYSGTAYNEQFF. For the CDR3, the DNA is TGTGCCAGCAGTTACTCTGGGACAGCTTACAATGAGCAGTTCTTC.

The CDR3 loop is CASSGGTGYSYEQYF. Written as DNA, the CDR3 is TGTGCCAGCAGCGGAGGGACGGGGTACTCCTACGAGCAGTACTTC. The J gene is TRBJ2-7, the V gene TRBV5-6, with a possible D match to TRBD2 (6 bases). Trimming took off 4 bases at V and 0 bases at J, with 14 bases between the two ends. The CDR3 runs 15 residues. From germline, CDR1 is SGHDT and CDR2 YYEEEE.

This sequence joins TRBV19 and TRBJ2-5; weak D call: TRBD1 (7 bases). CDR1 and CDR2 from the germline V gene are LNHDA and SQIVND (reference sequence). CDR3 length: 13 amino acids. Trimming pared 10 bases from V and 7 bases from J, leaving 19 bases between. CDR3 sequence (DNA): TGTGCCACTGGCGGGGACCCAGGGGGGACCCAGTACTTC. It is translated as CATGGDPGGTQYF.

The chain links TRBV7-8 to TRBJ2-7; 10 positions match TRBD2. This CDR3 is 15 amino acids long. J gave up 5 bases and V 0 bases, and 4 bases lay outside the gene matches. The germline V gene encodes CDR1 SGHVS and CDR2 FQNEAQ. CDR3 amino acids: CASSLAPSGSHEQYF. Here the CDR3 DNA reads TGTGCCAGCAGCTTAGCTCCTAGCGGGAGCCACGAGCAGTACTTC.

The chain uses TRBV27 and TRBJ1-6; 8 bases fit TRBD1. V dropped 5 bases and J dropped 4; count of bases not matched to a gene: 4. The germline gives CDR1 MNHEY, CDR2 SMNVEV (reference sequence). The CDR3 length is 15 residues. CDR3 DNA sequence: TGTGCCAGCAGTCCTAGGGACAGGTATAATTCACCCCTCCACTTT. This encodes CASSPRDRYNSPLHF.

The rearrangement uses TRBV18 and TRBJ2-3; D is undetermined. Germline V gene lookup returns CDR1 KGHSH and CDR2 LQKENI. V was shortened by 0 bases and J by 0 bases, with 13 bases between the two germline ends. CDR3 length equals 17 residues. DNA of the CDR3: TGTGCCAGCTCACCACCGTCATACCGAACTAGCACAGATACGCAGTATTTT. It specifies CASSPPSYRTSTDTQYF.

For the CDR3, the DNA is TGCGCCAGCAGCTTGGGGGGACAGAGACTGGATACGCAGTATTTT. Encoded protein: CASSLGGQRLDTQYF. The chain is built from TRBV5-1 and TRBJ2-3; TRBD1 matches 7 bases. The V and J ends lost 0 bases and 6 bases, in that order; junction bases with no gene match: 7. The CDR3 runs to 15 residues. Germline-derived CDR1 and CDR2 are SGHRS and YFSETQ.

V usage is TRBV27 and J usage is TRBJ2-2; D not resolved. Germline CDR1 and CDR2: MNHEY and SMNVEV (reference sequence). The CDR3 covers 13 residues. V was trimmed by 0 bases and J by 4 bases, leaving 3 bases between them. The DNA of the CDR3 is TGTGCCAGCAGTTTATCCGGCACCGGGGAGCTGTTTTTT. Encoded protein: CASSLSGTGELFF.

The chain uses TRBV25-1 and TRBJ2-1; possible D gene TRBD2, 6 bases. Germline V lookup: CDR1 MGHDK, CDR2 SYGVNS. The CDR3 is 16 residues long. The germline V and J ends were trimmed by 1 base and 4 bases, with 14 bases remaining between them. CDR3 sequence (DNA): TGTGCCAGCAGTGAATCGGGGGTGGGATGGTACAATGAGCAGTTCTTC. As protein: CASSESGVGWYNEQFF.

This clone is a singleton in its sample. This chain connects TRBV28 to TRBJ1-6, with D possibly being TRBD1 (6 bases). Trimming cost V 3 bases and J 9 bases, with 15 bases left between them. From germline, CDR1 is MDHEN and CDR2 SYDVKM. The CDR3 runs to 15 residues. The CDR3 DNA is TGTGCCAGCAGTTTTCTGGACAGCCAGAGTTCACCCCTCCACTTT. This codes for CASSFLDSQSSPLHF.

The gene calls are TRBV28 and TRBJ2-7; the match to TRBD2 covers 10 bases. The germline CDR1 and CDR2 sequences are MDHEN and SYDVKM. The CDR3 spans 14 residues. V gave up 6 bases and J gave up 2 bases; unmatched junction bases: 4. The CDR3 spells CASRGSGRAYEQYF. The CDR3 coding sequence is TGTGCCAGCAGGGGGAGCGGGAGGGCCTACGAGCAGTACTTC.